The clone carrying this TCR beta chain was seen repeatedly, ten times or more. The antigen remains undetermined. The entry originates in a study of T cells in Graves' hyperthyroidism and ophthalmopathy. As for the study in general: Initial diagnosis, before any treatment, was when peripheral blood was collected.

RNA transcripts gave rise to amplified TCR beta CDR3 regions. The TCR CDR3 first-round RT-PCR relied on the HTBI primer set. One entry per CDR3 protein results from TCRdb running MiXCR on the multiplex PCR reads. The sample gives more than 450,000 distinct CDR3 sequences, 15% to 20% of which show up once; around 50% is in the top ten. The CDR3 length is 14 residues. Germline V gene sequence: CDR1 SNHLY, CDR2 FYNNEI. V gave up 5 bases and J gave up 4 bases, with 9 bases separating them. The study, taken as a whole, reports: A model using 13 V-J features told ophthalmopathy apart from stable hyperthyroidism.

The clonotype comes from a man aged 40-50 years with Graves' ophthalmopathy. The sample comprised blood. The rearrangement links TRBV2 to TRBJ2-6; D gene unclear. The CDR3 sequence: CASSSKTGANVLTF. The CDR3 DNA sequence: TGTGCCAGCAGTAGTAAGACCGGGGCCAACGTCCTGACTTTC.